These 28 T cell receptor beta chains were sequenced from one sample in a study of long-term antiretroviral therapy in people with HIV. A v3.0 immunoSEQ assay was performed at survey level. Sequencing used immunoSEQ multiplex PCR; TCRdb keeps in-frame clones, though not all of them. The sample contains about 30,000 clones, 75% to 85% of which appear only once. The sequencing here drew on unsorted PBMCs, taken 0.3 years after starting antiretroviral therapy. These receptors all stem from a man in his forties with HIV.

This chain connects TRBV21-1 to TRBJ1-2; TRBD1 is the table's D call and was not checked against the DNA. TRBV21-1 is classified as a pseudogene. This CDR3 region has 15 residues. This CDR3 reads CASSIQDRFYYGYTF. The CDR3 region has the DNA TGTGCCAGCAGCATCCAAGACAGGTTTTACTATGGCTACACCTTC.

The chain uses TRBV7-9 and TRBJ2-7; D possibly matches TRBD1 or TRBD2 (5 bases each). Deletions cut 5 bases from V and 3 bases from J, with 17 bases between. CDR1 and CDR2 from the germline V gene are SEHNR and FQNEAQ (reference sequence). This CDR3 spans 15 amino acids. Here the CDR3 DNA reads TGTGCCAGCAGCCTAGGGACCCACCTACTCTACGAGCAGTACTTC. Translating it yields CASSLGTHLLYEQYF.

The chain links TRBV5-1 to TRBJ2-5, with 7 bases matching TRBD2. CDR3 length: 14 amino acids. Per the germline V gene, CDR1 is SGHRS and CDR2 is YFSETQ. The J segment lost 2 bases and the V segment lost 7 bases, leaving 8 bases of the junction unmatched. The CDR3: CASGSGGGQETQYF. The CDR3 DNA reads TGCGCCAGCGGCTCTGGCGGGGGACAAGAGACCCAGTACTTC. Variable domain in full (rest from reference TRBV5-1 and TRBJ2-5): KAGVTQTPRYLIKTRGQQVTLSCSPISGHRSVSWYQQTPGQGLQFLFEYFSETQRNKGNFPGRFSGRQFSNSRSEMNVSTLELGDSALYLCASGSGGGQETQYFGPGTRLLVL.

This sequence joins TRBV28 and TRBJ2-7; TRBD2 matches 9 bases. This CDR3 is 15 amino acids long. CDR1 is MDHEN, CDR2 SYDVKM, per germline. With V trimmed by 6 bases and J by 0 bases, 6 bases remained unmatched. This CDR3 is CASRPAGGPSYEQYF. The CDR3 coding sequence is TGTGCCAGCAGGCCAGCGGGAGGCCCCTCCTACGAGCAGTACTTC.

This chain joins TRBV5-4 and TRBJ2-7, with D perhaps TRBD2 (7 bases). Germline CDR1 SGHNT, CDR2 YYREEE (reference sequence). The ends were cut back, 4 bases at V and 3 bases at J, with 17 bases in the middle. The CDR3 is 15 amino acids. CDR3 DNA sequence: TGTGCCAGCAGCCGGGGGGCCAGCCGAGTCTACGAGCAGTACTTC. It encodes CASSRGASRVYEQYF.

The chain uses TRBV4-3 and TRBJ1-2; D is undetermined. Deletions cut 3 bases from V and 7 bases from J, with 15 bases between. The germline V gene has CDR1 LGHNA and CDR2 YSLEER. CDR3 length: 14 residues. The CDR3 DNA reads TGCGCCAGCAGCCACCAAAAAGAGGGCGGTGGCTACACCTTC. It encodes CASSHQKEGGGYTF.

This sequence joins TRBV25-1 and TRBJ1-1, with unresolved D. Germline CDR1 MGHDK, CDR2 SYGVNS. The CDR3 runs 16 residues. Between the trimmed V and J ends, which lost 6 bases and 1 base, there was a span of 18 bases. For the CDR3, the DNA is TGTGCCAGCAGAGAACCATCCGGACGATCGAACACTGAAGCTTTCTTT. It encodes CASREPSGRSNTEAFF.

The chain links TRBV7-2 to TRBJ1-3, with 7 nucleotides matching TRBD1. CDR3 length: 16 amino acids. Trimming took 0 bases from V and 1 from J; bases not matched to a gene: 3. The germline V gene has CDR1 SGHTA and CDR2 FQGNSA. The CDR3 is CASSLAGRGSGNTIYF. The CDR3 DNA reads TGTGCCAGCAGCTTAGCGGGCAGGGGGTCTGGAAACACCATATATTTT.

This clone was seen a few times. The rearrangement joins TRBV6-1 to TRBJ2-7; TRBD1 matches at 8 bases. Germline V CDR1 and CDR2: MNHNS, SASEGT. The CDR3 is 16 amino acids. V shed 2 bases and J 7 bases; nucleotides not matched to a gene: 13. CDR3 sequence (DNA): TGTGCCAGCAGTGAACACGTCTTCGGACAGGGTTGGGAGCAGTACTTC. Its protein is CASSEHVFGQGWEQYF.

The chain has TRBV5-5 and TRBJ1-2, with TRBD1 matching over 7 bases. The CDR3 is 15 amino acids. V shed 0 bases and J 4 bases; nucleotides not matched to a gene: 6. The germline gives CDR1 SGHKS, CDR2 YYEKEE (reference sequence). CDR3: CASSLALGDSYGYTF. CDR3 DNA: TGTGCCAGCAGCTTGGCCTTGGGGGACAGCTATGGCTACACCTTC.

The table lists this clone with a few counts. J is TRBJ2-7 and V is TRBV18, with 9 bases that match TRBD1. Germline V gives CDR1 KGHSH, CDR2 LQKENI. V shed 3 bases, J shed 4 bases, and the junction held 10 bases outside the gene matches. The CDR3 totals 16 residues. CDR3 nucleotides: TGTGCCAGCTCACCGCTCTGGGGACAGGGTACGTACGAGCAGTACTTC. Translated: CASSPLWGQGTYEQYF.

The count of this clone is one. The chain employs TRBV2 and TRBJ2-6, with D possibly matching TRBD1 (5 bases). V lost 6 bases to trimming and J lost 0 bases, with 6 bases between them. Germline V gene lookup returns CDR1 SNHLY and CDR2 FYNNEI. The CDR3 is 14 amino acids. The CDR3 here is CASSRASGANVLTF. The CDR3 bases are TGTGCCAGCAGCAGGGCCTCTGGGGCCAACGTCCTGACTTTC.

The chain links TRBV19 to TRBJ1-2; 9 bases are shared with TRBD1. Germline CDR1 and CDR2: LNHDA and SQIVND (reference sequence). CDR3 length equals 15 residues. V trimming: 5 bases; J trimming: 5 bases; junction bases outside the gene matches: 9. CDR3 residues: CASSPSDRGRYGYTF. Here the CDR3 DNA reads TGTGCCAGTAGTCCCTCGGACAGGGGAAGATATGGCTACACCTTC.

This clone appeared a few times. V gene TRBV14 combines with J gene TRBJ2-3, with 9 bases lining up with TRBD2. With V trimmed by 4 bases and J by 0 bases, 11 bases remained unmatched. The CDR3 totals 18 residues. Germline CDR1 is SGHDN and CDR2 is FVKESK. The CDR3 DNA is TGTGCCAGCAGCCCGCCAGCGGGAGGATTCCCTAGCACAGATACGCAGTATTTT. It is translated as CASSPPAGGFPSTDTQYF.

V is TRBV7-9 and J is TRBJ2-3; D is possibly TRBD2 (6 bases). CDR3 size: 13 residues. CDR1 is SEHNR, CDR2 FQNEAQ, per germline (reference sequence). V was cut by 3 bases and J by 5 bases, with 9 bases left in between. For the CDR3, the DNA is TGTGCCAGCAGCTTGGGGGGTAAAGATACGCAGTATTTT. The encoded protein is CASSLGGKDTQYF. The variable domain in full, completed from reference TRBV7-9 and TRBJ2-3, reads DTGVSQNPRHKITKRGQNVTFRCDPISEHNRLYWYRQTLGQGPEFLTYFQNEAQLEKSRLLSDRFSAERPKGSFSTLEIQRTEQGDSAMYLCASSLGGKDTQYFGPGTRLTVL.

For the CDR3, the DNA is TGTGCCAGCAAGGGGTACCGGGAAGAGCCCCAGCATTTT. Amino acid sequence: CASKGYREEPQHF. This chain connects TRBV2 to TRBJ1-5, with a tentative D call TRBD1 (5 bases). The CDR3 runs to 13 residues. V was clipped by 7 bases and J by 8 bases, with 15 bases between them. Germline V gives CDR1 SNHLY, CDR2 FYNNEI.

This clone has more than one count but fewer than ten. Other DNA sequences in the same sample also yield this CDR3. The CDR3 bases are TGCGCCAGCAGCCCGGCGGGCAACGAGCAGTTCTTC. Its protein is CASSPAGNEQFF. This chain links TRBV4-3 with TRBJ2-1; TRBD2 is a possible D gene (5 bases). V was shortened by 4 bases and J by 10 bases, with 11 bases between the two germline ends. Germline V gene data show CDR1 as LGHNA and CDR2 as YSLEER. CDR3 length equals 12 residues.

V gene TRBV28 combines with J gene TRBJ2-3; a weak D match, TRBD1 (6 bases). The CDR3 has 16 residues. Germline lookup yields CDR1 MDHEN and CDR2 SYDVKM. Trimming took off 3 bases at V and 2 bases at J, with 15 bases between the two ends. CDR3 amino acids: CASSFPQGILTDTQYF. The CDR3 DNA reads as TGTGCCAGCAGTTTCCCACAGGGAATCCTCACAGATACGCAGTATTTT.

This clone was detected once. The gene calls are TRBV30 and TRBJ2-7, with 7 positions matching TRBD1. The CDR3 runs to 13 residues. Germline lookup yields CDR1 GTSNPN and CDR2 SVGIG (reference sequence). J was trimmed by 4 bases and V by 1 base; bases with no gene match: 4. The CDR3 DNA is TGTGCCTGGAGTGACAGGGGTCATTACGAGCAGTACTTC. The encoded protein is CAWSDRGHYEQYF.

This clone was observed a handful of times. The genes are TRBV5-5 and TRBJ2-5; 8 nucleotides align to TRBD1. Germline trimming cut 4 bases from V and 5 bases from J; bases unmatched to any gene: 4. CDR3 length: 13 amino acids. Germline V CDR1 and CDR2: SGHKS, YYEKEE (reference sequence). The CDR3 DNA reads TGTGCCAGCAGCCAACAGGGGGATGAGACCCAGTACTTC. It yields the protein CASSQQGDETQYF. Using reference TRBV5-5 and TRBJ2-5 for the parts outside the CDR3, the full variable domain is DAGVTQSPTHLIKTRGQQVTLRCSPISGHKSVSWYQQVLGQGPQFIFQYYEKEERGRGNFPDRFSARQFPNYSSELNVNALLLGDSALYLCASSQQGDETQYFGPGTRLLVL.

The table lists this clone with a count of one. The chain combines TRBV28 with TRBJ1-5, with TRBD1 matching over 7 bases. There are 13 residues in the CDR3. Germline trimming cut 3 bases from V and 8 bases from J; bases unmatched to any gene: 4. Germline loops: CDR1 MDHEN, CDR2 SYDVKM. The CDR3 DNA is TGTGCCAGCAGTTTTGACAGGGTCAAGCCCCAGCATTTT. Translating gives CASSFDRVKPQHF.

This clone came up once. The CDR3 DNA is TGTGCCAGCAGCTTAGGGTCTGGCCTTTCATATACGCAGTATTTT. Translation gives CASSLGSGLSYTQYF. V and J are TRBV7-3 and TRBJ2-3, with D hard to call. The CDR3 covers 15 residues. Trimming stripped 2 bases from V and 7 bases from J, with 16 bases between. The germline V gene encodes CDR1 SGHTA and CDR2 FQGTGA.

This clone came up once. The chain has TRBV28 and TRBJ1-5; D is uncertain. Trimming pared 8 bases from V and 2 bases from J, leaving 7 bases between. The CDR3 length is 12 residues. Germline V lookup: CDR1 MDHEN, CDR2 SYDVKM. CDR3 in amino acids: CASGSGNQPQHF. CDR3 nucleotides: TGTGCCAGCGGCTCTGGCAATCAGCCCCAGCATTTT.

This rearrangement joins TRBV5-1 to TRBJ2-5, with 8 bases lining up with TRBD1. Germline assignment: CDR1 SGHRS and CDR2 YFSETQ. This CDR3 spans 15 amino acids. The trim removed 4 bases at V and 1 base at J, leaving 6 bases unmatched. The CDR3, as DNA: TGCGCCAGCAGCCCCTCCGGGACAGGCCAAGAGACCCAGTACTTC. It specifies CASSPSGTGQETQYF.

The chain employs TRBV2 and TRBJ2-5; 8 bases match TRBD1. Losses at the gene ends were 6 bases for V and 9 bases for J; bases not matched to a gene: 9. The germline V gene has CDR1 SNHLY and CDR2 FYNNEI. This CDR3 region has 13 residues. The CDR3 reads CASSRTGHMAQYF. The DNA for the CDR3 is TGTGCCAGCAGCCGGACAGGGCATATGGCCCAGTACTTC.

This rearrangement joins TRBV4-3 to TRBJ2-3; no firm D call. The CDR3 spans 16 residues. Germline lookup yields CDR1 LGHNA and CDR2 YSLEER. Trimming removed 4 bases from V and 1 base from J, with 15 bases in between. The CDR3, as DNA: TGCGCCAGCAGCCTAAGCTGGATCGAGGGCACAGATACGCAGTATTTT. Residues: CASSLSWIEGTDTQYF.

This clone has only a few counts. Here the CDR3 reads CASSGTANTEAFF. CDR3 DNA sequence: TGTGCCAGCAGTGGGACAGCGAACACTGAAGCTTTCTTT. The chain has TRBV28 and TRBJ1-1, with 7 bases matching TRBD1. V was pared by 5 bases and J by 1 base, with 1 base of the junction left unmatched. This CDR3 region has 13 residues. Germline-derived CDR1 and CDR2 are MDHEN and SYDVKM.

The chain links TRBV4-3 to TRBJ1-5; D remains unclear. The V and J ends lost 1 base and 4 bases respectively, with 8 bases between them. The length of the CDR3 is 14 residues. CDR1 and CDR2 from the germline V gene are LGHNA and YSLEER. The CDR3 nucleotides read TGCGCCAGCAGCCAAGTAGGCGGTAATCAGCCCCAGCATTTT. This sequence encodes CASSQVGGNQPQHF.